This TCR beta chain stems from a study of blood T cell repertoires in COVID-19. Trimming cost V 5 bases and J 10 bases; bases outside gene matches: 6. The length of the CDR3 is 13 residues. Germline V gene sequence: CDR1 MNHEY, CDR2 SVGAGI. The table came from immunoSEQ multiplex PCR; TCRdb's copy has only in-frame clones and leaves some out. The sample includes 200,000 to 250,000 clones, 84% of them seen just once. The rearrangement uses TRBV6-5 and TRBJ2-1; the match to TRBD1 covers 9 bases. Sequenced input: peripheral blood. This TCR was sampled from a man aged 50 to 60 with active or convalescent COVID-19. The CDR3 protein is CASSTRTGGEQFF. The CDR3 DNA reads TGTGCCAGCAGTACACGAACAGGGGGCGAGCAGTTCTTC.